The 5 T cell receptor beta chains in this list originate from one sample, sequenced in a study of long-term antiretroviral therapy in people with HIV. The immunoSEQ assay was v3.0, run at survey level. Clones were sequenced by immunoSEQ multiplex PCR, and TCRdb holds only the in-frame ones, with some missing. Among about 27,000 clones, around 80% were seen once, and the ten largest hold about 9.4%. The sequencing here drew on unsorted PBMCs, taken 3 years after starting antiretroviral therapy. These receptor sequences come from a man aged 35-49 years with HIV.

V gene TRBV5-1 combines with J gene TRBJ1-1, with TRBD1 matching over 7 bases. Losses at the gene ends were 7 bases for V and 1 base for J; bases not matched to a gene: 16. Germline lookup yields CDR1 SGHRS and CDR2 YFSETQ. The CDR3 sequence is 17 residues long. The CDR3 DNA is TGCGCCAGCGATGAAACAGGGGTCCACTGGGGGAACACTGAAGCTTTCTTT. This codes for CASDETGVHWGNTEAFF.

This chain links TRBV23-1 with TRBJ2-7; D is undetermined. TRBV23-1 is assigned to the ORF class and has an uncertain function. V was cut by 4 bases and J by 4 bases, with 5 bases left in between. The CDR3 runs 11 residues. For the CDR3, the DNA is TGCGCCAGCAGTCTTCGGTACGAGCAGTACTTC. It encodes CASSLRYEQYF.

The J gene is TRBJ2-7, the V gene TRBV19; D call uncertain. This CDR3 contains 15 residues. Trimming took 1 base from V and 2 from J, leaving 12 bases between them. Germline V gene lookup returns CDR1 LNHDA and CDR2 SQIVND (reference sequence). In nucleotides, the CDR3 is TGTGCCAGTAGTATAGGCCACTCAGGACCCTACGAGCAGTACTTC. Translation gives CASSIGHSGPYEQYF.

The V gene is TRBV18, the J gene TRBJ2-1; tentative D call: TRBD2 (5 bases). V lost 2 bases to trimming and J lost 9 bases, with 8 bases between them. Germline-derived CDR1 and CDR2 are KGHSH and LQKENI. This CDR3 comprises 12 residues. CDR3: CASSPIGGEQFF. The CDR3, as DNA: TGTGCCAGCTCACCAATCGGAGGTGAGCAGTTCTTC.

The rearrangement joins TRBV7-9 to TRBJ2-2; D might be TRBD1 (5 bases). The CDR3 loop spans 13 amino acids. Germline V gene lookup returns CDR1 SEHNR and CDR2 FQNEAQ (reference sequence). The V end lost 4 bases, the J end lost 6 bases, and 9 bases lay between the germline ends. This CDR3 reads CASSSTGPGELFF. CDR3 nucleotide sequence: TGTGCCAGCAGCTCTACAGGTCCCGGGGAGCTGTTTTTT.